This is a list of T cell receptor beta chains from one sample in a study of T cells in Graves' hyperthyroidism and ophthalmopathy. Each CDR3 protein gets one entry after TCRdb re-called the multiplex PCR reads with MiXCR. This sample has over 200,000 distinct CDR3 sequences; approximately 20% occur once, and the top ten carry around 47%. What was sequenced was blood. These receptors all come from a man aged 40-50 years with Graves' hyperthyroidism. Each CDR3 is given with its conserved first and last residue. The order of the fields is J gene, V gene, D gene, clone size, CDR3 protein, CDR3 DNA. D genes are given only for firm matches. Expanded clones get a size class; other rows say once, few or many, or leave the size out.

>TRBJ2-2|TRBV11-2|TRBD1|.
CASSLTRQGWTGELFF
TGTGCCAGCAGTCTTACACGACAGGGATGGACCGGGGAGCTGTTTTTT
>TRBJ2-1|TRBV4-2|.|many
CASSPAEGGDNEQFF
TGTGCCAGCAGCCCGGCGGAAGGAGGGGACAATGAGCAGTTCTTC
>TRBJ2-1|TRBV5-4|.|.
CASSLVGGSGLNEQFF
TGTGCCAGCAGCTTGGTAGGGGGGAGCGGTCTTAATGAGCAGTTCTTC
>TRBJ1-6|TRBV6-2/TRBV6-3|.|.
CASSYHSDGRINSPLHF
TGTGCCAGCAGCTACCACTCCGACGGAAGGATTAATTCACCCCTCCACTTT
>TRBJ2-2|TRBV6-1|.|many
CATGTLGTGELFF
TGTGCCACGGGGACCTTGGGCACCGGGGAGCTGTTTTTT
>TRBJ2-1|TRBV6-1|.|many
CASRAPSGQQTSYNEQFF
TGTGCCAGCAGGGCCCCCTCAGGACAGCAGACATCCTACAATGAGCAGTTCTTC
>TRBJ2-3|TRBV28|.|many
CASSPRPTDTQYF
TGTGCCAGCAGTCCCCGGCCCACAGATACGCAGTATTTT
>TRBJ2-5|TRBV12-3/TRBV12-4|.|.
CASSQTGPFQYF
TGTGCCAGCAGTCAAACAGGGCCATTTCAGTACTTC
>TRBJ1-5|TRBV30|TRBD1|many
CAWSKQGDQPQHF
TGTGCCTGGAGCAAACAGGGGGATCAGCCCCAGCATTTT
>TRBJ2-7|TRBV13|TRBD2|.
CASRLGRGRDEQYF
TGTGCCAGCAGGCTCGGGAGGGGACGGGACGAGCAGTACTTC
>TRBJ1-5|TRBV7-2|.|many
CASSRMGGGQPQHF
TGTGCCAGCAGCCGGATGGGGGGAGGACAGCCCCAGCATTTT
>TRBJ1-4|TRBV20-1|.|many
CSASPQGTNEKLFF
TGCAGTGCTAGCCCCCAGGGCACTAATGAAAAACTGTTTTTT
>TRBJ2-3|TRBV7-9|.|.
CASTRTAGTDTQYF
TGTGCCAGCACCCGGACAGCTGGCACAGATACGCAGTATTTT
>TRBJ1-2|TRBV27|.|many
CASSLSKGYGGYTF
TGTGCCAGCAGTTTATCGAAGGGGTATGGAGGCTACACCTTC
>TRBJ2-1|TRBV24-1|TRBD1|few
CATSDPDRGSYNEQFF
TGTGCCACCAGTGACCCGGACAGGGGTTCCTACAATGAGCAGTTCTTC
>TRBJ1-2|TRBV12-3/TRBV12-4|.|many
CAPGGYTF
TGTGCCCCAGGTGGCTACACCTTC
>TRBJ2-7|TRBV18|.|many
CASSRNAAGGSYEQYF
TGTGCCAGCTCACGCAACGCCGCAGGGGGGTCCTACGAGCAGTACTTC
>TRBJ2-2|TRBV5-4|TRBD2|many
CASSLGASGGATGELFF
TGTGCCAGCAGCTTGGGGGCTAGCGGGGGGGCCACCGGGGAGCTGTTTTTT
>TRBJ2-1|TRBV9|TRBD1|.
CASSGPGQGAVEAHNEQFF
TGTGCCAGCAGCGGGCCGGGACAGGGGGCGGTGGAAGCACACAATGAGCAGTTCTTC
>TRBJ1-2|TRBV27|TRBD1|.
CASRSPGQGRGYGYTF
TGTGCCAGCAGAAGCCCGGGACAGGGAAGAGGCTATGGCTACACCTTC
>TRBJ2-3|TRBV7-2|TRBD2|many
CASSAGLAGGFYTDTQYF
TGTGCCAGCAGCGCCGGACTAGCGGGGGGTTTTTACACAGATACGCAGTATTTT
>TRBJ2-7|TRBV27|TRBD1|few
CASSVQGGEQYF
TGTGCCAGCAGTGTACAGGGGGGCGAGCAGTACTTC
>TRBJ2-5|TRBV2|TRBD2|.
CASSPGLAGVETQYF
TGTGCCAGCAGTCCCGGACTAGCGGGGGTGGAGACCCAGTACTTC
>TRBJ2-5|TRBV20-1|TRBD2|many
CSLSKASGFQETQYF
TGCAGCCTGAGTAAGGCTAGCGGGTTCCAAGAGACCCAGTACTTC
>TRBJ1-5|TRBV6-2/TRBV6-3|.|.
CASSYSGPGNQPQHF
TGTGCCAGCAGTTACTCGGGACCCGGCAATCAGCCCCAGCATTTT
>TRBJ2-5|TRBV6-1|.|many
CASTLLPFGTDQETQYF
TGTGCCAGCACCCTACTTCCCTTCGGGACGGACCAAGAGACCCAGTACTTC
>TRBJ2-7|TRBV2|TRBD1|many
CASSGQGASHEQYF
TGTGCCAGCAGTGGACAGGGGGCGAGCCACGAGCAGTACTTC
>TRBJ1-1|TRBV2|TRBD1|many
CASSVRTGSYEAFF
TGTGCCAGCAGTGTCCGGACAGGGTCTTATGAAGCTTTCTTT
>TRBJ2-7|TRBV7-2|.|many
CASSSMAGPYEQYF
TGTGCCAGCAGCTCCATGGCGGGGCCCTACGAGCAGTACTTC
>TRBJ2-3|TRBV10-3|TRBD2|many
CAIRVSGTSGGKFTDTQYF
TGTGCCATCAGAGTCTCCGGGACTAGCGGGGGGAAATTCACAGATACGCAGTATTTT
>TRBJ1-5|TRBV28|TRBD1|few
CASTTGVHQPQHF
TGTGCCAGCACCACAGGGGTGCATCAGCCCCAGCATTTT
>TRBJ2-1|TRBV11-3|.|many
CASSFLGPDNEQFF
TGTGCCAGCAGCTTCCTTGGACCAGACAATGAGCAGTTCTTC
>TRBJ2-1|TRBV6-2/TRBV6-3|TRBD2|many
CASSLRRENNEQFF
TGTGCCAGCAGCCTACGGCGGGAGAACAATGAGCAGTTCTTC
>TRBJ1-1|TRBV2|.|few
CASRGGGGAGTEAFF
TGTGCCAGCAGGGGGGGGGGGGGCGCGGGGACTGAAGCTTTCTTT
>TRBJ1-1|TRBV19|.|.
CASRWGRSDTEAFF
TGTGCCAGTAGGTGGGGCAGATCGGACACTGAAGCTTTCTTT
>TRBJ1-1|TRBV5-6|TRBD1|many
CASSLEQGDEAFF
TGTGCCAGCAGCCTCGAACAGGGGGATGAAGCTTTCTTT
>TRBJ2-7|TRBV20-1|.|many
CSARDPGTYEQYF
TGCAGTGCTAGAGATCCTGGAACCTACGAGCAGTACTTC